These 27 T cell receptor beta chains came from one sample sequenced in a study of blood T cell repertoires in COVID-19. Here immunoSEQ multiplex PCR was the method, and the copy in TCRdb shows in-frame clones only, minus some. The table has 350,000 or so clones, approximately 86% seen once. Sequenced: PBMCs or T cells enriched from blood (not recorded which). The source of these receptors is a woman aged 40 to 50 with acute COVID-19.

The chain links TRBV5-1 to TRBJ1-4, with 7 bases aligning to TRBD1. The junction had 8 bases not matched to a gene; V was cut back by 4 bases and J by 5 bases. Germline V CDR1 and CDR2: SGHRS, YFSETQ. The CDR3 extends over 15 amino acids. The CDR3 region is CASSIEGQLNEKLFF. CDR3 nucleotide sequence: TGCGCCAGCAGCATAGAGGGACAGCTAAATGAAAAACTGTTTTTT.

This sequence joins TRBV2 and TRBJ1-4, with 9 positions matching TRBD1. Per the germline V gene, CDR1 is SNHLY and CDR2 is FYNNEI. CDR3 length: 15 residues. With 6 bases clipped from V and 5 bases from J, the junction kept 7 bases outside the gene matches. The DNA for the CDR3 is TGTGCCAGCAGGACGGGACAGGGAGAAAATGAAAAACTGTTTTTT. Protein product: CASRTGQGENEKLFF.

This clone occurred a few times. The V call is TRBV2, the J call TRBJ1-5, with D tentatively TRBD1 (5 bases). Germline values: CDR1 SNHLY, CDR2 FYNNEI. This CDR3 has 14 residues. V was pared by 6 bases and J by 5 bases, with 14 bases between. The CDR3 sequence: CASRDSLPYQPQHF. As DNA, the CDR3 is TGTGCCAGCAGAGACAGCCTCCCCTATCAGCCCCAGCATTTT.

DNA for the CDR3: TGCGCCAGCAGCCAGAGAACCGGGACTAGCGAGACCCAGTACTTC. It yields the protein CASSQRTGTSETQYF. The V gene is TRBV4-3, the J gene TRBJ2-5; TRBD2 matches 9 bases. Germline V CDR1 and CDR2: LGHNA, YSLEER. There are 15 residues in the CDR3. The junction had 7 bases not matched to a gene; V was cut back by 3 bases and J by 5 bases.

The chain couples TRBV27 to TRBJ1-1; D gene ambiguous. The germline gives CDR1 MNHEY, CDR2 SMNVEV (reference sequence). The CDR3 is 15 residues long. The ends were cut back, 3 bases at V and 11 bases at J, with 22 bases in the middle. The CDR3 reads CASSFNAGVGARAFF. Written as DNA, the CDR3 is TGTGCCAGCAGTTTTAACGCGGGAGTTGGAGCTCGCGCTTTCTTT.

This rearrangement joins TRBV5-8 to TRBJ1-5; 7 bases map to TRBD1. Germline CDR1 is SGHTS and CDR2 is YDEGEE. The length of the CDR3 is 15 residues. Unmatched junction bases numbered 6, after V lost 5 bases and J lost 1 base. CDR3 protein: CASSAQGRSNQPQHF. In DNA, the CDR3 is TGTGCCAGCAGTGCACAGGGGAGAAGCAATCAGCCCCAGCATTTT.

The J gene is TRBJ1-5, the V gene TRBV11-2; D is unclear. With 1 base removed from V and 6 bases from J, the gap between germline ends came to 7 bases. This CDR3 is 13 amino acids long. Looked up from germline, CDR1 is SGHAT and CDR2 is FQNNGV. CDR3 nucleotide sequence: TGTGCCAGCAGCTTAGTAGATGGTCAGCCCCAGCATTTT. This translates into CASSLVDGQPQHF.

The V call is TRBV19, the J call TRBJ2-1; TRBD1 might be the D (6 bases). This CDR3 is built from 13 residues. V lost 3 bases and J 8 bases, leaving 11 bases between the germline ends. CDR1 is LNHDA and CDR2 is SQIVND in the germline V gene (reference sequence). Here the CDR3 reads CASSIRGRDEQFF. CDR3 nucleotide sequence: TGTGCCAGTAGTATCAGGGGCAGGGATGAGCAGTTCTTC.

Regarding this clone: The same CDR3 can be traced to other DNA sequences in this sample. This sequence joins TRBV9 and TRBJ2-3; TRBD2 matches 10 bases. Germline V CDR1 and CDR2: SGDLS, YYNGEE. Germline trimming cut 0 bases from V and 2 bases from J; bases unmatched to any gene: 3. The CDR3 extends over 16 amino acids. DNA of the CDR3: TGTGCCAGCAGCGTAGGACTAGCGGGCCACACAGATACGCAGTATTTT. Its translation: CASSVGLAGHTDTQYF.

The chain has TRBV9 and TRBJ2-1; D gene ambiguous. Trimming shortened V by 0 bases and J by 1 base, and 8 bases separated the two germline ends. The CDR3 loop spans 15 amino acids. The germline CDR1 and CDR2 sequences are SGDLS and YYNGEE. As DNA, the CDR3 is TGTGCCAGCAGCGTAGAGTCAGGATCCTACAATGAGCAGTTCTTC. It specifies CASSVESGSYNEQFF.

This clone was detected only once. This sequence joins TRBV7-3 and TRBJ2-1; 9 bases agree with TRBD2. The CDR3 sequence is 15 residues long. J gave up 7 bases and V 3 bases, and 7 bases lay outside the gene matches. CDR1 and CDR2 (germline): SGHTA, FQGTGA. Written as DNA, the CDR3 is TGTGCCAGCAGCTTTGGCGGGGGGGCTCGAAATGAGCAGTTCTTC. Amino acids: CASSFGGGARNEQFF.

The chain employs TRBV6-2 or TRBV6-3 and TRBJ1-5; D gene uncertain. This CDR3 contains 14 residues. Looked up from germline, CDR1 is MNHEY and CDR2 is SVGEGT. The germline V and J ends were trimmed by 2 bases and 7 bases, with 12 bases remaining between them. The CDR3 DNA reads TGTGCCAGCAGTTACGTTGAGGCCTGGCAGCCCCAGCATTTT. Protein product: CASSYVEAWQPQHF.

The chain has TRBV29-1 and TRBJ2-3; 9 bases match TRBD2. The CDR3 has 15 residues. The ends lost 6 bases at V and 1 base at J; junction bases unmatched: 8. CDR1 and CDR2 from the germline V gene are SQVTM and ANQGSEA. The CDR3 nucleotides are TGCAGCGTCCCAGGGACTAGCAGACGCACAGATACGCAGTATTTT. Its translation is CSVPGTSRRTDTQYF.

This chain connects TRBV7-2 to TRBJ2-7, with 11 bases aligning to TRBD2. The germline CDR1 and CDR2 sequences are SGHTA and FQGNSA. The CDR3 has 14 residues. The V gene end was trimmed by 4 bases and the J gene end by 4 bases; junction bases not matched to a gene: 3. The CDR3 spells CASSSTSGIYEQYF. As DNA, the CDR3 is TGTGCCAGCAGCTCGACTAGCGGGATTTACGAGCAGTACTTC.

The rearrangement joins TRBV7-9 to TRBJ1-6; D is unclear. V lost 0 bases to trimming and J lost 7 bases, with 7 bases between them. CDR3 length: 14 amino acids. In germline, CDR1 is SEHNR, CDR2 FQNEAQ (reference sequence). CDR3 coding DNA: TGTGCCAGCAGCTTAGCGTCCGCGAATTCACCCCTCCACTTT. Its protein product is CASSLASANSPLHF.

V gene TRBV18 combines with J gene TRBJ2-3, with 7 bases identical to TRBD1. Germline V gene data show CDR1 as KGHSH and CDR2 as LQKENI. The CDR3 is made up of 16 amino acids. The V gene end was trimmed by 0 bases and the J gene end by 4 bases; junction bases not matched to a gene: 7. The CDR3 region is CASSPPGRGSADTQYF. In nucleotides, the CDR3 is TGTGCCAGCTCACCACCCGGCAGGGGGTCGGCAGATACGCAGTATTTT.

The CDR3 region is CATLGTSGSYNEQFF. The CDR3 coding sequence is TGTGCCACGCTGGGGACTAGCGGATCCTACAATGAGCAGTTCTTC. The chain employs TRBV7-9 and TRBJ2-1; 11 nucleotides agree with TRBD2. The V and J ends lost 10 bases and 1 base, in that order; junction bases with no gene match: 6. Germline V lookup: CDR1 SEHNR, CDR2 FQNEAQ (reference sequence). The CDR3 length is 15 residues.

The V call is TRBV3-1 (or the pseudogene TRBV3-2), the J call TRBJ2-5; D is possibly TRBD1 (5 bases). The V end was cut by 0 bases, the J end by 5 bases, with 7 bases between. The germline gives CDR1 LGHDT, CDR2 YNNKEL (reference sequence). The CDR3 length is 13 residues. CDR3 protein: CASSQDRAETQYF. CDR3 nucleotides: TGTGCCAGCAGCCAAGACAGGGCGGAGACCCAGTACTTC.

J is TRBJ1-4 and V is TRBV7-9; D unclear. V was shortened by 2 bases and J by 0 bases, with 7 bases between the two germline ends. This CDR3 is built from 15 residues. The germline V gene encodes CDR1 SEHNR and CDR2 FQNEAQ (reference sequence). The CDR3 protein is CASSLSPATNEKLFF. CDR3 sequence (DNA): TGTGCCAGCAGCTTAAGCCCTGCAACTAATGAAAAACTGTTTTTT.

The chain has TRBV19 and TRBJ1-5, with TRBD1 identical over 10 bases. The CDR3 is 16 amino acids. Germline V lookup: CDR1 LNHDA, CDR2 SQIVND (reference sequence). The V gene end was trimmed by 4 bases and the J gene end by 2 bases; junction bases not matched to a gene: 5. The CDR3 nucleotides are TGTGCCAGTAGTAACCCCGGGACAGGGGGCAATCAGCCCCAGCATTTT. The encoded protein is CASSNPGTGGNQPQHF. Looking up the rest from reference TRBV19 and TRBJ1-5 gives the full variable domain: DGGITQSPKYLFRKEGQNVTLSCEQNLNHDAMYWYRQDPGQGLRLIYYSQIVNDFQKGDIAEGYSVSREKKESFPLTVTSAQKNPTAFYLCASSNPGTGGNQPQHFGDGTRLSIL.

The V and J genes are TRBV3-1 (or the pseudogene TRBV3-2) and TRBJ1-2; 9 bases fit TRBD1. V gave up 10 bases and J gave up 7 bases; unmatched junction bases: 4. This CDR3 region has 11 residues. The germline CDR1 and CDR2 sequences are LGHDT and YNNKEL (reference sequence). The CDR3 sequence: CAIGDRVGYTF. The DNA of the CDR3 is TGTGCCATAGGGGACAGGGTTGGCTACACCTTC.

The chain combines TRBV4-1 with TRBJ1-5; 7 nucleotides align to TRBD1. CDR1 MGHRA and CDR2 YSYEKL come from the germline V gene. Trimming at V came to 0 bases and at J to 3 bases, leaving 5 bases not matched to a gene. CDR3 length: 16 residues. The CDR3 here is CASSQDQGQINQPQHF. CDR3 in DNA: TGCGCCAGCAGCCAAGATCAGGGACAGATCAATCAGCCCCAGCATTTT.

The CDR3 protein is CASSQEGQQGRETQYF. The CDR3 DNA reads TGTGCCAGCAGCCAAGAGGGACAGCAGGGGCGGGAGACCCAGTACTTC. This chain uses TRBV4-2 with TRBJ2-5; 7 bases agree with TRBD1. The V gene's germline CDR1 is LGHNA and CDR2 YNFKEQ. Trimming removed 0 bases from V and 5 bases from J; junction bases left unmatched: 9. This CDR3 region has 16 residues.

The chain has TRBV19 and TRBJ1-5; 8 positions match TRBD1. CDR3 length equals 15 residues. CDR1 is LNHDA and CDR2 is SQIVND in the germline V gene (reference sequence). J lost 3 bases, V lost 4 bases, and 5 bases had no gene match. This CDR3 is CASSKTGVNNQPQHF. CDR3 sequence (DNA): TGTGCCAGTAGTAAGACAGGGGTTAACAATCAGCCCCAGCATTTT.

This chain uses TRBV19 with TRBJ2-5, with TRBD2 matching over 7 bases. The CDR3 has 16 residues. The germline V gene encodes CDR1 LNHDA and CDR2 SQIVND (reference sequence). V was clipped by 6 bases and J by 2 bases; unmatched bases: 12. The CDR3 sequence is CASRARWGTIQETQYF. Here the CDR3 DNA reads TGTGCCAGTAGGGCGAGGTGGGGGACTATTCAAGAGACCCAGTACTTC.

Concerning this clone: Other DNA sequences within the sample encode an identical CDR3. V gene TRBV6-2 or TRBV6-3 combines with J gene TRBJ2-7; 9 nucleotides align to TRBD2. The CDR3 length is 16 residues. V lost 2 bases, J lost 3 bases, and 8 bases stayed unmatched. Germline CDR1 and CDR2: MNHEY and SVGEGT. This chain's CDR3 is CASSYPLAGVGYEQYF. The CDR3 DNA is TGTGCCAGCAGTTACCCGTTAGCGGGAGTAGGCTACGAGCAGTACTTC.

This clone came up a few times. The rearrangement joins TRBV9 to TRBJ2-1, with D possibly TRBD2 on 5 matching bases. Germline assignment: CDR1 SGDLS and CDR2 YYNGEE. The CDR3 spans 13 residues. V lost 4 bases to trimming and J lost 6 bases, with 11 bases between them. CDR3 DNA: TGTGCCAGCAGCCCCTCTAGCCCCAATGAGCAGTTCTTC. Amino acids: CASSPSSPNEQFF. Full variable domain (missing parts from reference TRBV9 and TRBJ2-1): DSGVTQTPKHLITATGQRVTLRCSPRSGDLSVYWYQQSLDQGLQFLIQYYNGEERAKGNILERFSAQQFPDLHSELNLSSLELGDSALYFCASSPSSPNEQFFGPGTRLTVL.